Below are 15 T cell receptor beta chains sequenced from a single sample in a study of OX40 agonist ivuxolimab in advanced cancers. Libraries were built with the immunoSEQ multiplex PCR assay. Here the immuneACCESS table is served through TCRdb, limited to in-frame sequences with V and J called. Missing clones are a known gap in these copies; in checked studies unresolved V genes cover under half, and the rest lacks a known reason. This sample comprises about 7,300 clones, 75% to 85% of them detected only once. The leading ten clones occupy about 20% of the sample. This material consisted of CD4+ or CD8+ T cells sorted from blood, taken in a trial of the OX40 agonist ivuxolimab. These receptors were collected from an adult with an advanced solid tumor such as melanoma, head and neck, liver or kidney cancer.

The rearrangement uses TRBV6-5 and TRBJ1-2, with D possibly matching TRBD1 (5 bases). The CDR3 extends over 12 amino acids. Germline CDR1 reads MNHEY; CDR2 reads SVGAGI. V was cut by 8 bases and J by 8 bases, with 15 bases left in between. CDR3 loop: CASFGGALGYTF. CDR3 bases: TGTGCCAGCTTCGGTGGGGCGCTGGGCTACACCTTC.

The genes are TRBV19 and TRBJ2-3, with D perhaps TRBD1 (6 bases). The CDR3 is made up of 15 amino acids. Germline V CDR1 and CDR2: LNHDA, SQIVND (reference sequence). The ends were cut back, 3 bases at V and 2 bases at J, with 12 bases in the middle. The CDR3 here is CASSIIGGNTDTQYF. The CDR3 DNA reads as TGTGCCAGTAGTATCATAGGGGGAAACACAGATACGCAGTATTTT.

This chain links TRBV9 with TRBJ2-5, with D hard to call. Germline V gives CDR1 SGDLS, CDR2 YYNGEE. The CDR3 totals 14 residues. V was shortened by 4 bases and J by 9 bases, with 19 bases between the two germline ends. In DNA, the CDR3 is TGTGCCAGCAGCCCGGGCCAACCCTCTGGCGCCCAGTACTTC. Its translation is CASSPGQPSGAQYF.

The chain employs TRBV19 and TRBJ1-1; tentative D call: TRBD1 (5 bases). Trimming left V 7 bases short and J 7 bases short, with 19 bases between. From germline, CDR1 is LNHDA and CDR2 SQIVND (reference sequence). The CDR3 contains 14 residues. CDR3 DNA sequence: TGTGCCAGTAAAGTTCTACTGGGGGTTGGTGAAGCTTTCTTT. This codes for CASKVLLGVGEAFF. Variable domain in full (rest from reference TRBV19 and TRBJ1-1): DGGITQSPKYLFRKEGQNVTLSCEQNLNHDAMYWYRQDPGQGLRLIYYSQIVNDFQKGDIAEGYSVSREKKESFPLTVTSAQKNPTAFYLCASKVLLGVGEAFFGQGTRLTVV.

This chain uses TRBV7-9 with TRBJ1-4; TRBD1 matches 7 bases. CDR1 and CDR2 (germline): SEHNR, FQNEAQ (reference sequence). V dropped 6 bases and J dropped 7; count of bases not matched to a gene: 11. This CDR3 spans 15 amino acids. The CDR3 DNA reads TGTGCCAGCAGGGATCAACAGGGGCGAGCTGAAAAACTGTTTTTT. Translating it yields CASRDQQGRAEKLFF.

The gene calls are TRBV4-3 and TRBJ2-5, with D unresolved. Germline values: CDR1 LGHNA, CDR2 YSLEER. V was pared by 0 bases and J by 4 bases, with 12 bases between. This CDR3 is built from 15 residues. The CDR3 region is CASSQDSGIGETQYF. In nucleotides, the CDR3 is TGCGCCAGCAGCCAAGATAGTGGGATAGGAGAGACCCAGTACTTC.

The chain links TRBV4-1 to TRBJ1-2; unclear D gene. V dropped 1 base and J dropped 2 bases, with 2 bases sitting between them. In germline, CDR1 is MGHRA, CDR2 YSYEKL. This CDR3 is built from 12 residues. Written as DNA, the CDR3 is TGCGCCAGCAGCCAAGGCAACTATGGCTACACCTTC. Amino acid sequence: CASSQGNYGYTF.

The chain is built from TRBV7-8 and TRBJ2-2, with unresolved D. The CDR3 has 14 residues. V was clipped by 4 bases and J by 5 bases, with 11 bases between them. Germline V lookup: CDR1 SGHVS, CDR2 FQNEAQ. The CDR3 region has the DNA TGTGCCAGCAGCTCCTCTCTGGTGACCGGGGAGCTGTTTTTT. As protein: CASSSSLVTGELFF.

The chain joins TRBV25-1 to TRBJ1-1; tentatively, D is TRBD1 (6 bases). The CDR3 contains 13 residues. Deletions cut 6 bases from V and 7 bases from J, with 15 bases between. CDR1 is MGHDK, CDR2 SYGVNS, per germline. Here the CDR3 reads CASSRGGRSEAFF. CDR3 in DNA: TGTGCCAGCAGCAGGGGAGGGCGGAGTGAAGCTTTCTTT.

As regards this clone: A much larger clone differs by one base, so this may be a read error. The V gene is TRBV5-5, the J gene TRBJ2-7; TRBD2 aligns across 8 bases. This CDR3 comprises 14 residues. CDR1 and CDR2 (germline): SGHKS, YYEKEE (reference sequence). Trimming took 0 bases from V and 4 from J; bases not matched to a gene: 3. For the CDR3, the DNA is TGTGCCAGCAGCTTGGACGGGGGGGCATACGAGCAGTACTTC. This codes for CASSLDGGAYEQYF. The whole variable domain, remainder taken from reference TRBV5-5 and TRBJ2-7, is DAGVTQSPTHLIKTRGQQVTLRCSPISGHKSVSWYQQVLGQGPQFIFQYYEKEERGRGNFPDRFSARQFPNYSSELNVNALLLGDSALYLCASSLDGGAYEQYFGPGTRLTVT.

V and J are TRBV9 and TRBJ2-7; maybe TRBD1 (6 bases). V was trimmed by 4 bases and J by 0 bases, leaving 17 bases between them. CDR3 length: 16 residues. Germline CDR1 is SGDLS and CDR2 is YYNGEE. CDR3 sequence (DNA): TGTGCCAGCAGCCCTCAAAGGACAGTCAGCTCCTACGAGCAGTACTTC. Translated, it gives CASSPQRTVSSYEQYF.

The DNA for the CDR3 is TGTGCCAGCAGTGGGACAGGGGGCGCTTTGAATGAGCAGTTCTTC. It is translated as CASSGTGGALNEQFF. The chain carries TRBV2 and TRBJ2-1; 11 bases align to TRBD1. Germline CDR1 is SNHLY and CDR2 is FYNNEI. The CDR3 is 15 residues long. Trimming at V came to 4 bases and at J to 7 bases, leaving 6 bases not matched to a gene.

J is TRBJ2-1 and V is TRBV4-1, with D perhaps TRBD2 (5 bases). There are 14 residues in the CDR3. Germline CDR1 MGHRA, CDR2 YSYEKL. Trimming cost V 4 bases and J 0 bases, with 7 bases left between them. CDR3 DNA: TGCGCCAGCAGCCCCAGCGGCTCCTACAATGAGCAGTTCTTC. This translates into CASSPSGSYNEQFF.

The rearrangement links TRBV30 to TRBJ2-1; perhaps TRBD2 as D (6 bases). V was clipped by 0 bases and J by 9 bases, with 9 bases between them. This CDR3 has 12 amino acids. Germline-derived CDR1 and CDR2 are GTSNPN and SVGIG (reference sequence). CDR3 nucleotides: TGTGCCTGGAGTGTATGGGGACTTGAGCAGTTCTTC. Residues: CAWSVWGLEQFF. The complete variable domain, with remaining parts taken from reference TRBV30 and TRBJ2-1, reads SQTIHQWPATLVQPVGSPLSLECTVEGTSNPNLYWYRQAAGRGLQLLFYSVGIGQISSEVPQNLSASRPQDRQFILSSKKLLLSDSGFYLCAWSVWGLEQFFGPGTRLTVL.

CDR3 DNA sequence: TGTGCCAGCAGCTTAGGGACCGCGAATGAGCAGTTCTTC. It codes for CASSLGTANEQFF. The rearrangement uses TRBV11-3 and TRBJ2-1, with unresolved D. CDR3 length: 13 amino acids. With 1 base removed from V and 7 bases from J, the gap between germline ends came to 8 bases. Germline CDR1 SGHNT, CDR2 YENEEA.